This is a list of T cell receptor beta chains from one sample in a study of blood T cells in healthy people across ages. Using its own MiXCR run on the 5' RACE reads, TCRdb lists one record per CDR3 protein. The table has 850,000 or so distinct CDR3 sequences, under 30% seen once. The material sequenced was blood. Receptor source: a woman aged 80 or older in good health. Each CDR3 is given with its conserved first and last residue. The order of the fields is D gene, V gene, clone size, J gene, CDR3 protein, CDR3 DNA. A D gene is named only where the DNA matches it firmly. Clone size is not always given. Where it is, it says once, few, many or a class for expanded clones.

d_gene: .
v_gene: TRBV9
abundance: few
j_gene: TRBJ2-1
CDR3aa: CASSVEAQGANEQFF
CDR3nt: TGTGCCAGCAGCGTAGAAGCCCAAGGGGCCAATGAGCAGTTCTTC

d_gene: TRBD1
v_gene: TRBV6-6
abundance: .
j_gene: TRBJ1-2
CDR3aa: CVSSSARGTENGYTF
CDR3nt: TGTGTCAGCAGTTCTGCCCGCGGGACAGAAAATGGCTACACCTTC

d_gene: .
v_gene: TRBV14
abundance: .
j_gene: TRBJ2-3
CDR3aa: CASNGFSTDTQYF
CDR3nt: TGTGCCAGCAACGGGTTCTCCACAGATACGCAGTATTTT

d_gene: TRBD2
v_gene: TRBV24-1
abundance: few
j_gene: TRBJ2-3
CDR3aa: CATSDRGLVASDTQYF
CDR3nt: TGTGCCACCAGTGACCGAGGACTAGTTGCCTCCGATACGCAGTATTTT

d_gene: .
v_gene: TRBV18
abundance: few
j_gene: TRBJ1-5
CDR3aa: CASSPAGNQPQHF
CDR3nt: TGTGCCAGCTCACCGGCAGGGAATCAGCCCCAGCATTTT

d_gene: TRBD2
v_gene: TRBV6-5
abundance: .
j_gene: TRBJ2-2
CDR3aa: CASRSASGLTGELFF
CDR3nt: TGTGCCAGCAGGTCGGCTAGCGGATTAACCGGGGAGCTGTTTTTT

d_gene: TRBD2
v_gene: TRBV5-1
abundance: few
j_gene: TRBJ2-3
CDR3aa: CASSLRGLAGGRGTDTQYF
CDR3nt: TGCGCCAGCAGCTTGCGAGGACTAGCGGGGGGGCGGGGCACAGATACGCAGTATTTT

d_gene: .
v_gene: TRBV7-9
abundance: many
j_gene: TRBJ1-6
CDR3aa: CASSRTGGSYNSPLHF
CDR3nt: TGTGCCAGCAGCCGGACGGGGGGCTCCTATAATTCACCCCTCCACTTT

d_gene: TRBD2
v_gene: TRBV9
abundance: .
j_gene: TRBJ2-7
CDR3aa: CASSSSGGPLNEQYF
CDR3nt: TGTGCCAGCAGTTCTAGCGGGGGTCCCCTCAATGAGCAGTACTTC

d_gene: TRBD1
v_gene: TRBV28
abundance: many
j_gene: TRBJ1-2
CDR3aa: CASSRGGAIYGYTF
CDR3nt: TGTGCCAGCAGCAGAGGGGGCGCGATCTATGGCTACACCTTC

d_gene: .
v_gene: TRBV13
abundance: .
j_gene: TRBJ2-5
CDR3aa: CASSARGGIQETQYF
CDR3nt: TGTGCCAGCAGCGCCAGGGGGGGAATCCAAGAGACCCAGTACTTC

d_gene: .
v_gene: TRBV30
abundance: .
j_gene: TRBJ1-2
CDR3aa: CAWSRGDYGYTF
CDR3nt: TGTGCCTGGAGTAGGGGCGACTATGGCTACACCTTC

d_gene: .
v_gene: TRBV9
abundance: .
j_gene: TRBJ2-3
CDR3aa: CASSVGPGRRIEDTQYF
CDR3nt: TGTGCCAGCAGCGTAGGACCAGGCCGCCGGATCGAAGATACGCAGTATTTT

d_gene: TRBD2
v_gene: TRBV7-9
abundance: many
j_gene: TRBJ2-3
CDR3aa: CASSYAGGSTDTQYF
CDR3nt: TGTGCCAGCAGCTACGCGGGGGGAAGCACAGATACGCAGTATTTT

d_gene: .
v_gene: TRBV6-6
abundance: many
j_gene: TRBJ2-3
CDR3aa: CASSYSRADTQYF
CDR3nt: TGTGCCAGCAGTTATAGTCGCGCAGATACGCAGTATTTT

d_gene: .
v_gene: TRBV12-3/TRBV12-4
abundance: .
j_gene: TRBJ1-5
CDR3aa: CGSSLQGGQPQHF
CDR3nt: TGTGGCAGCAGTTTACAGGGAGGGCAGCCCCAGCATTTT

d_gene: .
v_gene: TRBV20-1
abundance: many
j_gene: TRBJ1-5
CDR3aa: CSAGQGGSNQPQHF
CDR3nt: TGCAGTGCAGGGCAGGGTGGGAGCAATCAGCCCCAGCATTTT

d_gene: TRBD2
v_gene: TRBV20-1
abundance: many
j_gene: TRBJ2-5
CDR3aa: CSAIPGLLGETQYF
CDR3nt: TGCAGTGCTATCCCGGGACTATTAGGAGAGACCCAGTACTTC

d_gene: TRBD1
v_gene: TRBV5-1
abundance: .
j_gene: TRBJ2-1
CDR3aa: CASSFYTGGRLANEQFF
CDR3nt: TGCGCCAGCAGCTTCTATACAGGGGGAAGGCTCGCCAATGAGCAGTTCTTC

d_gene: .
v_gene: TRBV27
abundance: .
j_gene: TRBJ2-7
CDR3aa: CVSSYLGRENEQYF
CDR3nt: TGTGTCAGCAGTTATCTGGGCAGGGAGAATGAGCAGTACTTC

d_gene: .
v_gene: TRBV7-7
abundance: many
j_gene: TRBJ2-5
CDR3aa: CASSLESSGLETQYF
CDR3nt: TGTGCCAGCAGCTTAGAGTCGTCAGGGTTAGAGACCCAGTACTTC

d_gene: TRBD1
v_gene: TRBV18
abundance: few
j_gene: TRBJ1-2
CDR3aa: CASSGDRGATYGYTF
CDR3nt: TGTGCCAGCTCAGGGGACAGGGGAGCGACCTATGGCTACACCTTC

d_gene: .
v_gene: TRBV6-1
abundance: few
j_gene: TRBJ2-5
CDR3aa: CASSEMSARAAETQYF
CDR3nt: TGTGCCAGCAGTGAAATGTCGGCGCGTGCGGCGGAGACCCAGTACTTC

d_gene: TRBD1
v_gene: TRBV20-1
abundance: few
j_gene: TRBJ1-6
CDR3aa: CSARDRQNSPLHF
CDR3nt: TGCAGTGCTCGGGACAGGCAGAATTCACCCCTCCACTTT

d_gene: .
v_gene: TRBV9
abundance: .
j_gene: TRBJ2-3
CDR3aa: CASSETGPYTDTQYF
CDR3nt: TGTGCCAGCAGCGAGACAGGTCCCTACACAGATACGCAGTATTTT

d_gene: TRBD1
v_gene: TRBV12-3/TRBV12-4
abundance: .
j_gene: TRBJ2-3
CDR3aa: CASSQSRGQTDAEYF
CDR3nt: TGTGCCAGCAGCCAAAGCAGGGGGCAAACAGATGCGGAGTATTTT

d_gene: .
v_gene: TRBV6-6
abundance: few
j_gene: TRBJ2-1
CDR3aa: CASSRRGRIETQFF
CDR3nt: TGTGCCAGCAGCAGAAGGGGCAGAATAGAGACCCAGTTCTTC

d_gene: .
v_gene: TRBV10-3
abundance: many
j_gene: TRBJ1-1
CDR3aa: CAISEWGNTEAFF
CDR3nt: TGTGCCATCAGTGAATGGGGAAACACTGAAGCTTTCTTT

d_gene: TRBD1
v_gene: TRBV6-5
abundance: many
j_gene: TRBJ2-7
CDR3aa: CASSSSDRGVSEQYF
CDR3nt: TGTGCCAGCAGTTCCTCGGACAGGGGGGTAAGCGAGCAGTACTTC

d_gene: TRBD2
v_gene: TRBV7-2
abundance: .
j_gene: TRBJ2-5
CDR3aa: CASSLAGRGPGEQYF
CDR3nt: TGTGCCAGCAGCTTAGCTGGGAGGGGCCCCGGTGAGCAGTACTTC

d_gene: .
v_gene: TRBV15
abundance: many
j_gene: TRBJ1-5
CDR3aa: CATSKGRLYSNQPQHF
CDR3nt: TGTGCCACCAGCAAAGGACGACTCTATAGCAATCAGCCCCAGCATTTT

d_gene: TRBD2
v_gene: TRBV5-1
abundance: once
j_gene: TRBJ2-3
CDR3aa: CASSSYGGLAGGPADTQYF
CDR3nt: TGTGCCAGCAGCTCGTATGGGGGACTAGCGGGGGGGCCCGCAGATACGCAGTATTTT

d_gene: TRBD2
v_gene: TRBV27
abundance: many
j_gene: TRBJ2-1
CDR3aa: CASTPGLAGVYNEQFF
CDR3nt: TGTGCCAGCACTCCCGGACTAGCGGGAGTCTACAATGAGCAGTTCTTC

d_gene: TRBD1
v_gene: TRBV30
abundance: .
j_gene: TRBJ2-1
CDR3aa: CARSSRQGKQFF
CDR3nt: TGTGCCCGGAGTTCGAGACAGGGGAAGCAGTTCTTC

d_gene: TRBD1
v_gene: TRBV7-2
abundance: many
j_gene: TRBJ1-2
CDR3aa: CASSLETGGRLLGYTF
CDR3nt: TGTGCCAGCAGCTTAGAGACAGGGGGGAGGTTGCTAGGCTACACCTTC

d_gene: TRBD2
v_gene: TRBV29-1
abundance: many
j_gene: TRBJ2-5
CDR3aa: CSVPSGGLNWETQYF
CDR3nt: TGCAGCGTACCCAGCGGGGGCCTTAACTGGGAGACCCAGTACTTC

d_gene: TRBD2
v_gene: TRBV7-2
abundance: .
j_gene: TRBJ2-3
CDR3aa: CASSFNGGGSSDTQYF
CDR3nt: TGTGCCAGCAGCTTTAACGGCGGGGGGAGTTCAGATACGCAGTATTTT

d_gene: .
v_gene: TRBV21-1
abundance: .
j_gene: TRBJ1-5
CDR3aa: CASSKEVRGNNQPQHF
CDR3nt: TGTGCCAGCAGCAAAGAAGTCAGGGGGAACAATCAGCCCCAGCATTTT

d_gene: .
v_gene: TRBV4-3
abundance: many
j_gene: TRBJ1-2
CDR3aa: CASSQGNTATNYGYTF
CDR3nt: TGCGCCAGCAGCCAAGGCAACACTGCGACTAACTATGGCTACACCTTC

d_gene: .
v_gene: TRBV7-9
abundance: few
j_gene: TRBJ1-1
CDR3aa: CASNTQPNTEAFF
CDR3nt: TGTGCCAGCAACACACAGCCGAACACTGAAGCTTTCTTT

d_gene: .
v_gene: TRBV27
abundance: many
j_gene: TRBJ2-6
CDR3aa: CASSFWGTGANVLTF
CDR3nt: TGTGCCAGCAGTTTTTGGGGGACTGGGGCCAACGTCCTGACTTTC

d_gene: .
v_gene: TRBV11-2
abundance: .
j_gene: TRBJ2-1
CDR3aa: CASSEARRDQETQFF
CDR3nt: TGTGCCAGCAGTGAAGCCAGGAGGGACCAAGAGACCCAGTTCTTC

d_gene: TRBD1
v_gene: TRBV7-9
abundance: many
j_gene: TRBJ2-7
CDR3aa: CASSLAQGANEQYF
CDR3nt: TGTGCCAGCAGCTTAGCCCAGGGGGCCAACGAGCAGTACTTC

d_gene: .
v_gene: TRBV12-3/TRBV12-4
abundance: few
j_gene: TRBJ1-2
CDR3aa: CATSLIDNYGYTF
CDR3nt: TGTGCCACCAGCCTAATCGACAACTATGGCTACACCTTC

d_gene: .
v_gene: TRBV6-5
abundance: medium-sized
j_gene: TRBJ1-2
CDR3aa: CASSFQTGATYGYTF
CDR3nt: TGTGCCAGCAGTTTCCAGACGGGAGCGACCTATGGCTACACCTTC

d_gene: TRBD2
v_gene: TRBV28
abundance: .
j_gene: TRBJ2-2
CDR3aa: CASSDSGGETGELFF
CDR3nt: TGTGCCAGCTCCGACAGCGGGGGGGAGACCGGGGAGCTGTTTTTT

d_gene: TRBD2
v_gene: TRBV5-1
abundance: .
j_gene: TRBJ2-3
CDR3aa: CAGSFLTSGSTDTQYF
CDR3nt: TGCGCCGGCAGCTTCCTGACTAGCGGTAGCACAGATACGCAGTATTTT

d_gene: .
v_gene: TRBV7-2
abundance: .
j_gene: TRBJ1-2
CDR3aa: CASSLAGGAGYTF
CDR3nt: TGTGCCAGCAGCTTAGCAGGGGGAGCTGGCTACACCTTC

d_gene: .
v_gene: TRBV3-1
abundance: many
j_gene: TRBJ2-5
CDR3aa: CASSSRDTLVAQYF
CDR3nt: TGTGCCAGCAGCAGCCGGGACACCCTCGTGGCCCAGTACTTC

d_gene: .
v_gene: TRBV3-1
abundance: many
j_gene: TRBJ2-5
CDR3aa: CASSPYRDQETQYF
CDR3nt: TGTGCCAGCAGCCCGTATAGGGACCAAGAGACCCAGTACTTC

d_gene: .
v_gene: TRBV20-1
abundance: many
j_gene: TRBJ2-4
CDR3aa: CSANWATGKNIQYF
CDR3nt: TGCAGTGCTAACTGGGCGACAGGAAAAAACATTCAGTACTTC

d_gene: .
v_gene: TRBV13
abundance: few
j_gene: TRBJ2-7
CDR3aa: CASSLGLGPGDEQYF
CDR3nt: TGTGCCAGCAGCTTAGGTTTGGGTCCGGGAGACGAGCAGTACTTC

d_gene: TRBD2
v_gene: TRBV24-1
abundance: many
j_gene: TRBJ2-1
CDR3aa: CATSSGGELDNEQFF
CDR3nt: TGTGCCACCAGTTCCGGGGGGGAGTTGGACAATGAGCAGTTCTTC

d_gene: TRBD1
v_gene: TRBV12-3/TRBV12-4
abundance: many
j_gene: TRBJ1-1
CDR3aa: CASRTGAEAFF
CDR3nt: TGTGCCAGCAGGACAGGGGCTGAAGCTTTCTTT

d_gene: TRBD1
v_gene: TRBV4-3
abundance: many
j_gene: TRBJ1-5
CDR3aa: CASSQTGGQPQHF
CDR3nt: TGCGCCAGCAGCCAAACAGGGGGCCAGCCCCAGCATTTT

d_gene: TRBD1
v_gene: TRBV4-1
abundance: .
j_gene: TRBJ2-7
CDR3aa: CASSQPRDRGEFYEQYF
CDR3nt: TGCGCCAGCAGCCAACCCCGGGACAGGGGGGAATTCTACGAGCAGTACTTC

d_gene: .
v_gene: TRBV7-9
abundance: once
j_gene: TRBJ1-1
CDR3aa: CASSLLRKAFF
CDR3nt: TGTGCCAGCAGCTTACTTCGTAAAGCTTTCTTT

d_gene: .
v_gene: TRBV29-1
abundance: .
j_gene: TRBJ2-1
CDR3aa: CSGSGTRLSEQFF
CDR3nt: TGCAGCGGATCCGGGACAAGATTAAGTGAGCAGTTCTTC